This T cell receptor beta chain derives from a study of T cell responses to AZD1222 COVID-19 vaccine. Profiled with immunoSEQ multiplex PCR; TCRdb holds only in-frame clones, not every one. This sample has about 140,000 clones, with about 90% found just once. The specimen was peripheral blood, collected on day 0 of AZD1222 vaccination. This clonotype was sampled from an adult in good health.

The CDR3, as DNA: TGTGCCAGCAGTCCTCCGGGACAGCGAAACACCATATATTTT. Amino acid sequence: CASSPPGQRNTIYF. The gene calls are TRBV6-5 and TRBJ1-3, with 7 bases matching TRBD1. The CDR3 sequence is 14 residues long. J lost 5 bases, V lost 5 bases, and 6 bases had no gene match. CDR1 MNHEY and CDR2 SVGAGI come from the germline V gene.